One sample yielded the 23 T cell receptor beta chains listed below, sequenced in a study of cytomegalovirus exposure and HLA in healthy donors. With 60 Vbeta and 13 Jbeta primers, the PCR was carried out. The protocol was immunoSEQ multiplex PCR, while the TCRdb copy is restricted to in-frame clones and leaves out a portion. This table holds about 95,000 clones, roughly 72% found once. Material for sequencing was PBMCs. These TCRs come from a man under 40 in good health and CMV-seropositive.

The V and J genes are TRBV19 and TRBJ1-5; D gene uncertain. CDR3 length equals 14 residues. Trimming took off 6 bases at V and 0 bases at J, with 9 bases between the two ends. Germline V CDR1 and CDR2: LNHDA, SQIVND (reference sequence). The CDR3 spells CASSADYSNQPQHF. In nucleotides, the CDR3 is TGTGCCAGTAGCGCAGATTATAGCAATCAGCCCCAGCATTTT.

The chain is built from TRBV28 and TRBJ2-4; 7 bases agree with TRBD2. Trimming at V came to 2 bases and at J to 1 base, leaving 2 bases not matched to a gene. Germline CDR1 MDHEN, CDR2 SYDVKM. The CDR3 length is 15 residues. Written as DNA, the CDR3 is TGTGCCAGCAGTTTAGGCGGGAGCGCCAAAAACATTCAGTACTTC. This translates into CASSLGGSAKNIQYF. Based on the CDR3 plus reference TRBV28 and TRBJ2-4, the full variable domain is DVKVTQSSRYLVKRTGEKVFLECVQDMDHENMFWYRQDPGLGLRLIYFSYDVKMKEKGDIPEGYSVSREKKERFSLILESASTNQTSMYLCASSLGGSAKNIQYFGAGTRLSVL.

V is TRBV29-1 and J is TRBJ2-3; TRBD2 matches at 8 bases. CDR1 is SQVTM and CDR2 is ANQGSEA in the germline V gene. Trimming at V came to 5 bases and at J to 6 bases, leaving 19 bases not matched to a gene. This CDR3 has 17 amino acids. The DNA of the CDR3 is TGCAGCGTTCCTCGCCTTGTACGGGAGGGCCGGGCGGATACGCAGTATTTT. This gives the protein CSVPRLVREGRADTQYF.

CDR3 nucleotide sequence: TGTGCCAGCAGTGTCGGGACTAGCGGGGTGGATGAGCAGTTCTTC. Translation gives CASSVGTSGVDEQFF. The J gene is TRBJ2-1, the V gene TRBV2; 13 bases match TRBD2. The J segment lost 8 bases and the V segment lost 4 bases, leaving 5 bases of the junction unmatched. This CDR3 region has 15 residues. CDR1 is SNHLY, CDR2 FYNNEI, per germline.

The chain has TRBV7-3 and TRBJ1-1, with TRBD1 matching 7 bases. V lost 4 bases, J lost 10 bases, and 12 bases stayed unmatched. CDR3 length: 14 amino acids. Germline CDR1 and CDR2: SGHTA and FQGTGA. CDR3 sequence: CASSSGRDSTGAFF. CDR3 bases: TGTGCCAGCAGCTCCGGCCGGGACAGTACGGGAGCTTTCTTT.

This chain links TRBV4-3 with TRBJ1-1; 7 bases fit TRBD1. CDR1 LGHNA and CDR2 YSLEER come from the germline V gene. The CDR3 is 13 residues long. V gave up 2 bases and J gave up 3 bases; unmatched junction bases: 0. The CDR3 region has the DNA TGCGCCAGCAGCCAACAGGGGGACACTGAAGCTTTCTTT. This encodes CASSQQGDTEAFF.

This chain uses TRBV19 with TRBJ1-6; no firm D call. The CDR3 has 14 residues. Germline values: CDR1 LNHDA, CDR2 SQIVND (reference sequence). V was clipped by 8 bases and J by 2 bases, with 10 bases between them. The CDR3: CASRAGTYNSPLHF. As DNA, the CDR3 is TGTGCCAGTCGGGCGGGGACCTATAATTCACCCCTCCACTTT.

This chain connects TRBV9 to TRBJ2-7; 10 bases map to TRBD2. J lost 7 bases, V lost 2 bases, and 6 bases had no gene match. Germline V CDR1 and CDR2: SGDLS, YYNGEE. This CDR3 has 14 amino acids. The DNA for the CDR3 is TGTGCCAGCAGCGTGGAAAGCGGGAGGGGAGAGCAGTACTTC. Its protein is CASSVESGRGEQYF.

The V gene is TRBV4-2, the J gene TRBJ2-5, with 9 bases that match TRBD2. CDR1 LGHNA and CDR2 YNFKEQ come from the germline V gene. V trimming: 1 base; J trimming: 9 bases; junction bases outside the gene matches: 15. This CDR3 has 17 amino acids. The DNA of the CDR3 is TGTGCCAGCAGCCAAGGAATTGGCGGGGGGGGGCTGGCCGCCCAGTACTTC. This codes for CASSQGIGGGGLAAQYF.

The chain has TRBV18 and TRBJ1-1, with 8 positions matching TRBD1. J lost 5 bases, V lost 5 bases, and 10 bases had no gene match. CDR3 size: 15 residues. Germline V gives CDR1 KGHSH, CDR2 LQKENI. The CDR3 DNA reads TGTGCCAGCTCAGCCTCAAAACAGGGGGGAACTGAAGCTTTCTTT. Its translation: CASSASKQGGTEAFF.

This clone was counted a few times. With only one base between it and a far larger clone, this is likely a read error. The V call is TRBV4-2, the J call TRBJ1-3; TRBD1 matches 7 bases. Germline CDR1 and CDR2: LGHNA and YNFKEQ. This CDR3 has 17 residues. V gave up 0 bases and J gave up 7 bases; unmatched junction bases: 12. Written as DNA, the CDR3 is TGTGCCAGCAGCCAAGAGACCCCGGGACAGTTTCTCAACACCATATATTTT. Amino acid sequence: CASSQETPGQFLNTIYF.

The chain joins TRBV28 to TRBJ1-5, with D unclear. CDR1 is MDHEN and CDR2 is SYDVKM in the germline V gene. The germline V and J ends were trimmed by 6 bases and 2 bases, with 11 bases remaining between them. The CDR3 contains 14 residues. CDR3 in DNA: TGTGCCAGCAGCCAGGTAATCGGCAATCAGCCCCAGCATTTT. The encoded protein is CASSQVIGNQPQHF.

The chain employs TRBV6-6 and TRBJ2-5, with 13 nucleotides matching TRBD2. The CDR3 is 15 residues long. CDR1 and CDR2 (germline): MNHNY, SVGAGI (reference sequence). The V and J ends lost 5 bases and 5 bases, in that order; junction bases with no gene match: 5. The CDR3 DNA reads TGTGCCAGCAGTCTCGGACTAGCGGGAGCGGAGACCCAGTACTTC. Translation gives CASSLGLAGAETQYF.

The chain links TRBV7-9 to TRBJ2-7, with D maybe TRBD1 (6 bases). CDR3 size: 15 residues. Germline values: CDR1 SEHNR, CDR2 FQNEAQ (reference sequence). Trimming took 0 bases from V and 2 from J, leaving 11 bases between them. CDR3 sequence (DNA): TGTGCCAGCAGCTTAGCGCTAGGGGGTACCTACGAGCAGTACTTC. Translating gives CASSLALGGTYEQYF. Full variable domain (outside the CDR3, taken from reference TRBV7-9 and TRBJ2-7): DTGVSQNPRHKITKRGQNVTFRCDPISEHNRLYWYRQTLGQGPEFLTYFQNEAQLEKSRLLSDRFSAERPKGSFSTLEIQRTEQGDSAMYLCASSLALGGTYEQYFGPGTRLTVT.

The chain links TRBV5-8 to TRBJ1-2; a possible D gene is TRBD1 (5 bases). The CDR3 is made up of 13 amino acids. V lost 4 bases and J 4 bases, leaving 11 bases between the germline ends. The germline V gene encodes CDR1 SGHTS and CDR2 YDEGEE. The CDR3: CASSRGGSYGYTF. Written as DNA, the CDR3 is TGTGCCAGCAGCCGGGGGGGAAGCTATGGCTACACCTTC.

This clone was recorded once. The gene calls are TRBV4-1 and TRBJ2-3; TRBD2 is a possible D gene (6 bases). Germline CDR1 is MGHRA and CDR2 is YSYEKL. The CDR3 runs 17 residues. Deletions cut 1 base from V and 1 base from J, with 15 bases between. CDR3 loop: CASSQVAKVAGTDTQYF. CDR3 DNA sequence: TGCGCCAGCAGCCAAGTGGCCAAGGTAGCGGGCACAGATACGCAGTATTTT.

The V call is TRBV9, the J call TRBJ1-2; 9 bases match TRBD1. V shed 2 bases and J 4 bases; nucleotides not matched to a gene: 3. The CDR3 runs to 14 residues. Germline CDR1 and CDR2: SGDLS and YYNGEE. CDR3 sequence (DNA): TGTGCCAGCAGCGTCGGACAGGGGAGCTATGGCTACACCTTC. This codes for CASSVGQGSYGYTF.

This clone was recorded only once. CDR3 loop: CASIITGRTGELFF. CDR3 in DNA: TGTGCCAGCATCATCACAGGGAGAACCGGGGAGCTGTTTTTT. The chain employs TRBV27 and TRBJ2-2; a possible D gene is TRBD1 (6 bases). The CDR3 is 14 amino acids. Trimming took 7 bases from V and 5 from J, leaving 14 bases between them. Germline CDR1 MNHEY, CDR2 SMNVEV (reference sequence).

In this sample, this clone turned up once. Written as DNA, the CDR3 is TGTGCCAGCAGTGGGGGACTAGCGGGGGCCCTCTACGAGCAGTACGTC. It encodes CASSGGLAGALYEQYV. This rearrangement joins TRBV6-1 to TRBJ2-7, with 14 bases fitting TRBD2. CDR3 size: 16 residues. Germline V gene data show CDR1 as MNHNS and CDR2 as SASEGT. After removal of 4 bases from V and 3 bases from J, the junction contained 5 bases not matched to a gene.

On this clone: One end of the junction varies from germline; a read error may be responsible. The V and J genes are TRBV7-9 and TRBJ2-6; 7 positions match TRBD2. CDR3 length equals 19 residues. From germline, CDR1 is SEHNR and CDR2 FQNEAQ (reference sequence). The CDR3 nucleotides are TGTTCCAGCAGCTTAGCGGGCACTTACACGGTGTCTGGGGCCAACGTCCTGACTTTC. Translated, it gives CSSSLAGTYTVSGANVLTF.

This clone has more than one count but fewer than ten. The chain employs TRBV28 and TRBJ1-4, with TRBD1 identical over 7 bases. Germline CDR1 MDHEN, CDR2 SYDVKM. The V and J ends lost 1 base and 6 bases, in that order; junction bases with no gene match: 14. The CDR3 runs 18 residues. In DNA form, the CDR3 reads TGTGCCAGCAGTTTATTCAAGTGGGTGAGGGGGCCGTATGAAAAACTGTTTTTT. Translating gives CASSLFKWVRGPYEKLFF.

The rearrangement joins TRBV18 to TRBJ2-1; D remains unclear. The germline V gene encodes CDR1 KGHSH and CDR2 LQKENI. The CDR3 is 11 amino acids. V was cut by 2 bases and J by 7 bases, with 3 bases left in between. CDR3 loop: CASSPENEQFF. CDR3 DNA: TGTGCCAGCTCACCAGAGAATGAGCAGTTCTTC.

The chain uses TRBV5-6 and TRBJ2-3; 8 bases align to TRBD1. V dropped 3 bases and J dropped 6; count of bases not matched to a gene: 9. Germline V gene sequence: CDR1 SGHDT, CDR2 YYEEEE. The CDR3 has 15 amino acids. Written as DNA, the CDR3 is TGTGCCAGCAGCTATGACAGGGGTCGGCGGGATACGCAGTATTTT. Translated, it gives CASSYDRGRRDTQYF.